This T cell receptor (beta chain) is from a study of CD8+ T cells in alopecia areata. This sample's treatment: oral pan-JAK inhibitor, 5-10 mg twice daily. Alopecia areata patients provided lesional scalp punch biopsies and peripheral blood, both collected for the study. Sequencing used cDNA as its template, made by extracting RNA and reverse transcribing it. TCRdb keeps only in-frame clones here, not all; method: immunoSEQ multiplex PCR. The sample has about 180,000 clones; 53% are singletons. Germline CDR1 reads LNHDA; CDR2 reads SQIVND (reference sequence). Losses at the gene ends were 5 bases for V and 4 bases for J; bases not matched to a gene: 8. The CDR3 length is 15 residues.

The receptor comes from a human donor with alopecia areata. Sample: CD8+ T cells sorted from blood, taken at week 24, from a patient treated with tofacitinib. J is TRBJ1-5 and V is TRBV19; 7 bases line up with TRBD1. The CDR3 protein is CASSRQGVANQPQHF. The CDR3 nucleotides read TGTGCCAGTAGTCGCCAGGGGGTAGCTAATCAGCCCCAGCATTTT. The entire variable domain, with the rest obtained from reference TRBV19 and TRBJ1-5, is as follows: DGGITQSPKYLFRKEGQNVTLSCEQNLNHDAMYWYRQDPGQGLRLIYYSQIVNDFQKGDIAEGYSVSREKKESFPLTVTSAQKNPTAFYLCASSRQGVANQPQHFGDGTRLSIL.